These 31 T cell receptor beta chains were all obtained from the same sample, sequenced in a study of identical twins. TCRdb reanalysed the 5' RACE reads using MiXCR and keeps one entry per CDR3 protein. The sample contains 540,000 or so distinct CDR3 sequences, 20% to 25% of which appear only once. The same data also contributed to another study, on yellow fever vaccine responses in identical twins.

The material sequenced was CD4+ T cells sorted from blood. These TCRs come from a woman in her late teens or twenties in good health.

The rearrangement links TRBV4-1 to TRBJ2-1; D is perhaps TRBD2 (7 bases). The length of the CDR3 is 17 residues. Per germline, CDR1 MGHRA and CDR2 YSYEKL. Trimming removed 0 bases at V and 4 bases at J, with 16 bases between. The DNA of the CDR3 is TGCGCCAGCAGCCAAGATCGGGGGGCCAAGGGGTACAATGAGCAGTTCTTC. This translates into CASSQDRGAKGYNEQFF.

In its sample, this clonotype was seen a few times. The chain has TRBV6-5 and TRBJ1-2, with TRBD1 as a possible D gene (5 bases). CDR1 and CDR2 from the germline V gene are MNHEY and SVGAGI. Trimming left V 2 bases short and J 4 bases short, with 14 bases between. The CDR3 runs 15 residues. In DNA form, the CDR3 reads TGTGCCAGCAGTTACCGGTCCCGGGGGAGCTATGGCTACACCTTC. Amino acids: CASSYRSRGSYGYTF.

The chain has TRBV24-1 and TRBJ2-1, with 12 bases matching TRBD2. CDR1 and CDR2 from the germline V gene are KGHDR and SFDVKD. The CDR3 loop spans 15 amino acids. V dropped 4 bases and J dropped 7; count of bases not matched to a gene: 4. The CDR3, as DNA: TGTGCCACCAGTGAACGGACTAGCGGGACTAATGAGCAGTTCTTC. This gives the protein CATSERTSGTNEQFF.

This clonotype was observed a few times. J is TRBJ2-3 and V is TRBV20-1; maybe TRBD1 (6 bases). V gave up 0 bases and J gave up 2 bases, with 21 bases separating them. Germline V gene data show CDR1 as DFQATT and CDR2 as SNEGSKA (reference sequence). The CDR3 is 18 residues long. CDR3 sequence: CSARDFIKRQAFTDTQYF. DNA of the CDR3: TGCAGTGCTAGAGATTTCATTAAGAGACAGGCCTTCACAGATACGCAGTATTTT.

The chain recombines TRBV11-2 with TRBJ2-7; no clear D gene. The CDR3 consists of 15 residues. The germline CDR1 and CDR2 sequences are SGHAT and FQNNGV. Trimming took off 1 base at V and 2 bases at J, with 12 bases between the two ends. The CDR3 nucleotides are TGTGCCAGCAGCTTAGGGTCCCTAAAACCCTACGAGCAGTACTTC. This gives the protein CASSLGSLKPYEQYF.

This clonotype was observed a few times. J is TRBJ1-6 and V is TRBV27; a possible D gene is TRBD1 (5 bases). Per the germline V gene, CDR1 is MNHEY and CDR2 is SMNVEV (reference sequence). V was trimmed by 6 bases and J by 6 bases, leaving 9 bases between them. The CDR3 spans 13 residues. The CDR3 region is CASSRQPNSPLHF. CDR3 DNA: TGTGCCAGCAGCAGACAGCCTAATTCACCCCTCCACTTT.

This clonotype was counted only a few times. The chain combines TRBV12-3 or TRBV12-4 with TRBJ2-3; D is unclear. V shed 4 bases and J shed 6 bases, with 17 bases lying between them. The CDR3 is 15 amino acids. The CDR3 coding sequence is TGTGCCAGCAGTTCGACTCCCTTTTCTTGGGATACGCAGTATTTT. Its translation: CASSSTPFSWDTQYF.

The rearrangement links TRBV5-1 to TRBJ2-1, with TRBD2 matching 12 bases. After removal of 0 bases from V and 5 bases from J, the junction contained 3 bases not matched to a gene. This CDR3 has 16 residues. CDR1 SGHRS and CDR2 YFSETQ come from the germline V gene. The CDR3 loop reads CASSLGLAGADNEQFF. CDR3 nucleotides: TGCGCCAGCAGCTTGGGACTAGCGGGGGCCGACAATGAGCAGTTCTTC.

This clonotype came up a few times. The chain joins TRBV5-1 to TRBJ2-3; TRBD1 matches 10 bases. V lost 4 bases to trimming and J lost 6 bases; unmatched junction nucleotides: 11. This CDR3 is built from 16 residues. Germline V gene data show CDR1 as SGHRS and CDR2 as YFSETQ. In nucleotides, the CDR3 is TGCGCCAGCAGCCCCCCCGGGACAGGGGCCTGGGATACGCAGTATTTT. As protein: CASSPPGTGAWDTQYF.

The genes are TRBV18 and TRBJ2-7; D remains unclear. Looked up from germline, CDR1 is KGHSH and CDR2 is LQKENI. The CDR3 has 14 amino acids. The V end lost 4 bases, the J end lost 0 bases, and 10 bases lay between the germline ends. CDR3: CASSLQAPSYEQYF. As DNA, the CDR3 is TGTGCCAGCTCACTCCAGGCCCCCTCCTACGAGCAGTACTTC.

This clonotype was counted between two and nine times. This sequence joins TRBV7-7 and TRBJ2-5; perhaps TRBD1 as D (6 bases). V lost 1 base, J lost 4 bases, and 10 bases lay in between. This CDR3 is 14 amino acids long. Germline values: CDR1 SSHAT, CDR2 FNYEAQ (reference sequence). CDR3 sequence (DNA): TGTGCCAGCAGCTTAGTGGAGACAGGAGAGACCCAGTACTTC. Translating it yields CASSLVETGETQYF.

This clonotype was observed at least ten times. This rearrangement joins TRBV5-1 to TRBJ2-7; D call uncertain. Germline CDR1 is SGHRS and CDR2 is YFSETQ. With 0 bases removed from V and 1 base from J, the gap between germline ends came to 8 bases. The CDR3 totals 14 residues. The CDR3 is CASSLDSRSYEQYF. CDR3 sequence (DNA): TGCGCCAGCAGCTTGGACAGCCGATCCTACGAGCAGTACTTC.

This sequence joins TRBV5-1 and TRBJ2-2, with D perhaps TRBD1 (5 bases). V lost 1 base and J lost 4, with 14 bases in between. The CDR3 loop spans 16 amino acids. Per the germline V gene, CDR1 is SGHRS and CDR2 is YFSETQ. The chain's CDR3 is CASSLLRESFTGELFF. The CDR3 DNA is TGCGCCAGCAGCTTGCTCAGGGAATCCTTCACCGGGGAGCTGTTTTTT.

The chain carries TRBV20-1 and TRBJ2-2, with TRBD2 matching over 7 bases. V gave up 3 bases and J gave up 6 bases; unmatched junction bases: 10. The CDR3 has 15 residues. Germline assignment: CDR1 DFQATT and CDR2 SNEGSKA (reference sequence). CDR3 sequence reads: CSASAGTTSPGELFF. Written as DNA, the CDR3 is TGCAGTGCTAGCGCCGGGACTACCTCCCCCGGGGAGCTGTTTTTT.

This clonotype was counted between two and nine times. This rearrangement joins TRBV20-1 to TRBJ2-1, with D hard to call. Trimming cost V 2 bases and J 2 bases, with 10 bases left between them. CDR3 length: 14 amino acids. Germline V gives CDR1 DFQATT, CDR2 SNEGSKA (reference sequence). CDR3 in DNA: TGCAGTGCTAGACCCTCTACCGCCTACAATGAGCAGTTCTTC. Protein: CSARPSTAYNEQFF.

V usage is TRBV15 and J usage is TRBJ1-1; D is possibly TRBD1 (5 bases). Per the germline V gene, CDR1 is LNHNV and CDR2 is YYDKDF (reference sequence). V dropped 0 bases and J dropped 6 bases, with 14 bases sitting between them. The CDR3 spans 15 residues. The DNA for the CDR3 is TGTGCCACCAGCAGAGAGGAGACCCTCAGGGCTGAAGCTTTCTTT. Amino acid sequence: CATSREETLRAEAFF.

In regard to this clonotype: A clone one base away is much larger, so this may be a read error. The chain has TRBV6-1 and TRBJ2-1, with D possibly matching TRBD2 (6 bases). The CDR3 has 15 residues. Germline CDR1 reads MNHNS; CDR2 reads SASEGT. The CDR3 sequence is CASSLGGQSYNKQFF. The CDR3 DNA follows: TGTGCCAGCAGTCTGGGAGGTCAGTCCTACAATAAGCAGTTCTTC.

J is TRBJ2-2 and V is TRBV19; either TRBD1 or TRBD2 may supply D (6 bases each). V lost 7 bases and J 5 bases, leaving 14 bases between the germline ends. There are 14 residues in the CDR3. The germline V gene has CDR1 LNHDA and CDR2 SQIVND (reference sequence). The CDR3 spells CASTLGAGTGELFF. The DNA of the CDR3 is TGTGCCAGTACCTTGGGGGCGGGGACCGGGGAGCTGTTTTTT.

This chain uses TRBV5-1 with TRBJ2-7, with a possible D match to TRBD2 (5 bases). The CDR3 length is 14 residues. V lost 0 bases to trimming and J lost 1 base, with 8 bases between them. Germline V gives CDR1 SGHRS, CDR2 YFSETQ. In DNA, the CDR3 is TGCGCCAGCAGCTTGGTTACTAGGTCCTACGAGCAGTACTTC. Translated: CASSLVTRSYEQYF.

This clonotype was seen only a few times. The rearrangement links TRBV12-3 or TRBV12-4 to TRBJ2-2, with D tentatively TRBD1 or TRBD2 (6 bases each). V gave up 4 bases and J gave up 5 bases, with 23 bases separating them. The CDR3 spans 18 residues. The CDR3 is CASSSLTGASWPTGELFF. Here the CDR3 DNA reads TGTGCCAGCAGTTCCCTGACGGGGGCGTCTTGGCCGACCGGGGAGCTGTTTTTT.

The CDR3 nucleotides are TGCGCCAGCAGCTTACCTAGTAGAGATACGCAGTATTTT. It codes for CASSLPSRDTQYF. The chain couples TRBV5-1 to TRBJ2-3; no firm D call. CDR1 and CDR2 from the germline V gene are SGHRS and YFSETQ. This CDR3 has 13 amino acids. V was cut by 2 bases and J by 5 bases, with 9 bases left in between.

This clonotype appeared a few times. This chain uses TRBV29-1 with TRBJ2-7, with TRBD2 matching 9 bases. Per germline, CDR1 SQVTM and CDR2 ANQGSEA. The CDR3 covers 14 residues. Unmatched junction bases numbered 4, after V lost 2 bases and J lost 2 bases. The CDR3 loop is CSVELTSGPYEQYF. The CDR3 DNA reads TGCAGCGTTGAATTGACTAGCGGTCCCTACGAGCAGTACTTC.

This clonotype was picked up a small number of times. The V call is TRBV11-2, the J call TRBJ2-1; 10 positions agree with TRBD2. The germline gives CDR1 SGHAT, CDR2 FQNNGV. CDR3 size: 16 residues. Trimming cost V 5 bases and J 7 bases; bases outside gene matches: 11. The CDR3 nucleotides read TGTGCCAGCAGCACCTACCTTCAGCGGGAGGGGAATGAGCAGTTCTTC. Translation: CASSTYLQREGNEQFF.

This clonotype was picked up a small number of times. The chain has TRBV7-2 and TRBJ2-1; 8 positions agree with TRBD1. Germline trimming cut 5 bases from V and 2 bases from J; bases unmatched to any gene: 2. This CDR3 comprises 14 residues. Germline V CDR1 and CDR2: SGHTA, FQGNSA. The CDR3 protein is CASSLQGAYNEQFF. The CDR3 coding sequence is TGTGCCAGCAGCCTACAGGGGGCCTACAATGAGCAGTTCTTC.

This chain joins TRBV12-3 or TRBV12-4 and TRBJ2-4; D ambiguous. Trimming pared 3 bases from V and 9 bases from J, leaving 18 bases between. CDR3 length: 15 residues. The CDR3 loop reads CASSFLLGKESIQYF. The CDR3 DNA sequence: TGTGCCAGCAGTTTCCTATTAGGAAAAGAAAGCATTCAGTACTTC.

The chain joins TRBV29-1 to TRBJ1-1; 7 bases line up with TRBD1. The CDR3 sequence is 12 residues long. Germline assignment: CDR1 SQVTM and CDR2 ANQGSEA. With V trimmed by 5 bases and J by 5 bases, 5 bases remained unmatched. The chain's CDR3 is CSVRQGRTEAFF. The CDR3 DNA sequence: TGCAGCGTTCGACAGGGAAGGACTGAAGCTTTCTTT. The full variable domain, completed using reference TRBV29-1 and TRBJ1-1, is SAVISQKPSRDICQRGTSLTIQCQVDSQVTMMFWYRQQPGQSLTLIATANQGSEATYESGFVIDKFPISRPNLTFSTLTVSNMSPEDSSIYLCSVRQGRTEAFFGQGTRLTVV.

This clonotype was detected a few times. The chain employs TRBV7-9 and TRBJ1-4; 8 nucleotides align to TRBD1. V lost 3 bases to trimming and J lost 8 bases; unmatched junction nucleotides: 8. The CDR3 is 15 amino acids. The germline V gene has CDR1 SEHNR and CDR2 FQNEAQ (reference sequence). Written as DNA, the CDR3 is TGTGCCAGCAGCTTGGCAGGGGGCTGGCGGGAAAAACTGTTTTTT. Translated, it gives CASSLAGGWREKLFF.

This clonotype was seen a few times. The DNA for the CDR3 is TGTGCCAGCAGTTCCCCGGGCCGCACCATTGTTTACAATGAGCAGTTCTTC. It specifies CASSSPGRTIVYNEQFF. The V call is TRBV28, the J call TRBJ2-1, with D unclear. The germline V gene has CDR1 MDHEN and CDR2 SYDVKM. Trimming took off 4 bases at V and 4 bases at J, with 20 bases between the two ends. The CDR3 extends over 17 amino acids.

The rearrangement uses TRBV10-3 and TRBJ2-2; no firm D call. The CDR3 length is 14 residues. With 6 bases removed from V and 4 bases from J, the gap between germline ends came to 12 bases. CDR1 ENHRY and CDR2 SYGVKD come from the germline V gene. The CDR3 protein is CAISSIPITGELFF. The CDR3 coding sequence is TGTGCCATCAGCTCGATCCCGATCACCGGGGAGCTGTTTTTT.

This clonotype was counted only a few times. The rearrangement links TRBV10-3 to TRBJ1-5; D possibly corresponds to TRBD1 (6 bases). Per germline, CDR1 ENHRY and CDR2 SYGVKD. This CDR3 contains 15 residues. V lost 2 bases and J lost 5, with 13 bases in between. CDR3 amino acids: CAISERDMSDQPQHF. As DNA, the CDR3 is TGTGCCATCAGTGAGAGGGACATGTCCGATCAGCCCCAGCATTTT.

This clonotype appeared a few times. V is TRBV2 and J is TRBJ2-1, with 10 bases that match TRBD2. V gave up 2 bases and J gave up 16 bases; unmatched junction bases: 8. The CDR3 is 13 residues long. Looked up from germline, CDR1 is SNHLY and CDR2 is FYNNEI. This chain's CDR3 is CASSELLAGGYFF. CDR3 nucleotides: TGTGCCAGCAGTGAATTGTTAGCGGGAGGTTACTTCTTC.